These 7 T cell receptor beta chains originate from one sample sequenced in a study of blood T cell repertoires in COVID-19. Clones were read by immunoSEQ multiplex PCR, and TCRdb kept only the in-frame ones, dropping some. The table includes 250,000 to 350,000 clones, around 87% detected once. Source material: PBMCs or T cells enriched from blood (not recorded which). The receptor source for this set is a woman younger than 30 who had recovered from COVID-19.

As DNA, the CDR3 is TGTGCCAGCAGCAGGACAGTTGTCGGAAACTATGGCTACACCTTC. It yields the protein CASSRTVVGNYGYTF. The gene calls are TRBV7-9 and TRBJ1-2, with D possibly being TRBD1 (6 bases). V lost 5 bases, J lost 2 bases, and 15 bases lay in between. This CDR3 comprises 15 residues. Germline CDR1 is SEHNR and CDR2 is FQNEAQ (reference sequence).

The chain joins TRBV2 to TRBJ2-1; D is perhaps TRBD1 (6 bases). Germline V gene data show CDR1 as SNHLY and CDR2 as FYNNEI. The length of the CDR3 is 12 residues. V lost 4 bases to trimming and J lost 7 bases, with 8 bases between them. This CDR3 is CASSGTVNEQFF. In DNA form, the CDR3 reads TGTGCCAGCAGTGGGACAGTTAATGAGCAGTTCTTC.

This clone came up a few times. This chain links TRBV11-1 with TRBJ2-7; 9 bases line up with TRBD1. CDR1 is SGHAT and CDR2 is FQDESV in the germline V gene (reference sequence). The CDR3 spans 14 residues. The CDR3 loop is CASIPRPAGTGKRV. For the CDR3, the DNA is TGTGCCAGCATCCCCCGCCCCGCCGGGACAGGGAAAAGAGTC.

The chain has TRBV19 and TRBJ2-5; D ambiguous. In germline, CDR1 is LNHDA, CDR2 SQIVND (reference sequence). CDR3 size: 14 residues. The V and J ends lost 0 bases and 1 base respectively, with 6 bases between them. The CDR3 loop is CASSIDLVQETQYF. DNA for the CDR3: TGTGCCAGTAGTATAGATCTAGTCCAAGAGACCCAGTACTTC.

The CDR3 region has the DNA TGCGCCAGCAGCCCAGGGACAGAAGAAACTGGAAACACCATATATTTT. It encodes CASSPGTEETGNTIYF. The rearrangement uses TRBV4-1 and TRBJ1-3; 7 nucleotides line up with TRBD1. This CDR3 comprises 16 residues. The germline V gene encodes CDR1 MGHRA and CDR2 YSYEKL. The V and J ends lost 4 bases and 2 bases, in that order; junction bases with no gene match: 8.

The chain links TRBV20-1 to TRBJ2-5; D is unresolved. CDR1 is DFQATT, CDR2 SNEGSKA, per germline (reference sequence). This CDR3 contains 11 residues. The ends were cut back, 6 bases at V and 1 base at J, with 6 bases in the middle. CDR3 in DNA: TGCAGTGCCGAAGCCCAAGAGACCCAGTACTTC. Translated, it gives CSAEAQETQYF.

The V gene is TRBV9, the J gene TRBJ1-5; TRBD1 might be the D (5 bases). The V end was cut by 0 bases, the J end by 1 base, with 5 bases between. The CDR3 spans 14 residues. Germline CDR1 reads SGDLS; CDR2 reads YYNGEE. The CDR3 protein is CASSVGGSNQPQHF. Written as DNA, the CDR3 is TGTGCCAGCAGCGTAGGGGGCAGCAATCAGCCCCAGCATTTT.